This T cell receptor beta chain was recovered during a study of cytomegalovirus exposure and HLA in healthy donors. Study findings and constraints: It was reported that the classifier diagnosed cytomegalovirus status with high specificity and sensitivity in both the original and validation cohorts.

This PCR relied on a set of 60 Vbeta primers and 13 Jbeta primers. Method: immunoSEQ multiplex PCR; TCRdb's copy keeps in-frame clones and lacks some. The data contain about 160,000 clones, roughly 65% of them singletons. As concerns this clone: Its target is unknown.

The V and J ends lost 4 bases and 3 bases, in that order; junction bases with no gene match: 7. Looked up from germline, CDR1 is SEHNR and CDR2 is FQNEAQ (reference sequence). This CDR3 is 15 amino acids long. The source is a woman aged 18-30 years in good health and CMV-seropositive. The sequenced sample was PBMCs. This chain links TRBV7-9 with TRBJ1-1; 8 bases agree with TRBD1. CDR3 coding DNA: TGTGCCAGCAGCTCCAGGGGGCGAGGAGACACTGAAGCTTTCTTT. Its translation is CASSSRGRGDTEAFF.